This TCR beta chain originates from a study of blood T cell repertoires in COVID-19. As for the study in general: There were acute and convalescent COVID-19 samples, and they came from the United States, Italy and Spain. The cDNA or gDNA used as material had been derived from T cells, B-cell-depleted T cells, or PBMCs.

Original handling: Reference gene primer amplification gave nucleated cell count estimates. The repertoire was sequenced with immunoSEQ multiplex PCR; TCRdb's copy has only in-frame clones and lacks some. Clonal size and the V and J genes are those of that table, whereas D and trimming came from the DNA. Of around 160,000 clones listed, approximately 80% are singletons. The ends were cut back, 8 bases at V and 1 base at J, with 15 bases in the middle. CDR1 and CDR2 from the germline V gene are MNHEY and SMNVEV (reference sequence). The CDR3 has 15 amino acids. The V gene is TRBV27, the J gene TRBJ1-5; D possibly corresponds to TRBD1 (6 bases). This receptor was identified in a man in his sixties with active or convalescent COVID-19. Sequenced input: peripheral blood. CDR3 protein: CASGAGVISNQPQHF. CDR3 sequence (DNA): TGTGCCAGCGGGGCAGGGGTCATAAGCAATCAGCCCCAGCATTTT.